The clone carrying this T cell receptor beta chain was observed once. Its target is not known. This sample is drawn from a study of shared clonotypes between healthy human individuals. CD4+ cells underwent separation, giving CD45RA+ naive and CD45RA-negative memory subsets. Notes on the study in general: An effect of sequencing depth on clonotype sharing among donors was expected.

The CDR3 sequence is 13 residues long. Between the trimmed V and J ends, which lost 2 bases and 2 bases, there was a span of 5 bases. The germline gives CDR1 SEHNR, CDR2 FQNEAQ (reference sequence). Produced via immunoSEQ multiplex PCR; TCRdb's table is partial and in-frame only. The sample holds about 670,000 clones, roughly 70% seen once. Sequencing used memory CD4+ T cells sorted from blood. Subset: CD45RA-negative fraction. The sequence was obtained from a woman aged 25 to 45 in good health. The chain combines TRBV7-9 with TRBJ2-3; D call uncertain. The CDR3 DNA sequence: TGTGCCAGCAGCTTAAGTCCCACAGATACGCAGTATTTT. It translates to CASSLSPTDTQYF.